This T cell receptor beta chain was sequenced for a study of blood T cell repertoires in COVID-19. Study-wide background: T cells, B-cell-depleted T cells, or PBMCs provided the cDNA or gDNA that served as material.

J gave up 4 bases and V 3 bases, and 13 bases lay outside the gene matches. This CDR3 comprises 17 residues. CDR1 and CDR2 (germline): DFQATT, SNEGSKA (reference sequence). Original processing methods: For nucleated cells, counts were estimated from reference gene primer amplification. Using immunoSEQ multiplex PCR, the repertoire was profiled, and TCRdb retains in-frame clones only, with some absent. V, J and clone size were drawn from that table, and D and trimming were deduced from the DNA. The sample yields 120,000 to 150,000 clones, 80% to 90% seen once. The sequenced sample consisted of peripheral blood. The TCR comes from a woman between 45 and 60 years old with acute or convalescent COVID-19. The chain has TRBV20-1 and TRBJ2-1, with TRBD2 identical over 9 bases. The CDR3 reads CSASSSGRSPKYNEQFF. Here the CDR3 DNA reads TGCAGTGCTAGTTCCAGCGGGAGGTCTCCTAAATACAATGAGCAGTTCTTC.